A single sample gave rise to the 28 T cell receptor beta chains below, sequenced in a study of patients and donors after allogeneic stem cell transplantation. One entry per CDR3 protein results from TCRdb running MiXCR on the RT-PCR reads. The sample records approximately 160,000 distinct CDR3 sequences, about a quarter being singletons. Sequencing input: blood, either unsorted or a sorted T cell fraction (not recorded which). These receptors were obtained from a human donor who was either an allogeneic HSCT recipient or a stem cell or donor lymphocyte infusion donor (not recorded which). It is not recorded whose cells these are; they may come from a transplant donor.

The chain joins TRBV9 to TRBJ1-2, with no clear D. V was clipped by 1 base and J by 6 bases, with 19 bases between them. Germline assignment: CDR1 SGDLS and CDR2 YYNGEE. The CDR3 is 16 residues long. The CDR3 DNA is TGTGCCAGCAGCGTACATCTGGCGGCTAGGGAGGATGGCTACACCTTC. This translates into CASSVHLAAREDGYTF. Combining the CDR3 with reference TRBV9 and TRBJ1-2 gives the whole variable domain DSGVTQTPKHLITATGQRVTLRCSPRSGDLSVYWYQQSLDQGLQFLIQYYNGEERAKGNILERFSAQQFPDLHSELNLSSLELGDSALYFCASSVHLAAREDGYTFGSGTRLTVV.

The gene calls are TRBV20-1 and TRBJ1-4; 7 nucleotides agree with TRBD1. The CDR3 is 13 amino acids. J lost 8 bases, V lost 0 bases, and 3 bases had no gene match. Germline CDR1 is DFQATT and CDR2 is SNEGSKA (reference sequence). The CDR3 DNA is TGCAGTGCTAGAGAGGGGACAGCCGAAAAACTGTTTTTT. Protein: CSAREGTAEKLFF.

The sample holds a few counts of this clonotype. The V gene is TRBV6-2 or TRBV6-3, the J gene TRBJ2-1; D is perhaps TRBD2 (5 bases). V lost 8 bases and J 0 bases, leaving 26 bases between the germline ends. Germline CDR1 MNHEY, CDR2 SVGEGT. The CDR3 is made up of 19 amino acids. CDR3 region: CASLEGRTSRFFSYNEQFF. In DNA form, the CDR3 reads TGTGCCAGCTTAGAGGGCAGGACCTCGCGTTTCTTCTCCTACAATGAGCAGTTCTTC.

This clonotype was seen only a few times. The genes are TRBV3-1 and TRBJ2-2; D is possibly TRBD1 (6 bases). With 4 bases removed from V and 7 bases from J, the gap between germline ends came to 10 bases. Per the germline V gene, CDR1 is LGHDT and CDR2 is YNNKEL (reference sequence). CDR3 length equals 13 residues. CDR3 protein: CASSLLGGGELFF. CDR3 DNA sequence: TGTGCCAGCAGCCTTCTAGGGGGCGGGGAGCTGTTTTTT. The full variable domain, completed using reference TRBV3-1 and TRBJ2-2, is DTAVSQTPKYLVTQMGNDKSIKCEQNLGHDTMYWYKQDSKKFLKIMFSYNNKELIINETVPNRFSPKSPDKAHLNLHINSLELGDSAVYFCASSLLGGGELFFGEGSRLTVL.

This clonotype was detected a few times. The chain joins TRBV29-1 to TRBJ2-1; D gene uncertain. Germline V gene data show CDR1 as SQVTM and CDR2 as ANQGSEA. This CDR3 comprises 13 residues. Trimming left V 6 bases short and J 0 bases short, with 9 bases between. The CDR3 DNA reads TGCAGCGTCGCCGGGCACTCCTACAATGAGCAGTTCTTC. Protein sequence: CSVAGHSYNEQFF.

The chain links TRBV20-1 to TRBJ1-2; 8 bases map to TRBD1. V lost 3 bases and J lost 4; bases outside the gene matches: 16. Germline-derived CDR1 and CDR2 are DFQATT and SNEGSKA (reference sequence). This CDR3 is 17 amino acids long. The CDR3 spells CSARVPGQGVGGYGYTF. In DNA, the CDR3 is TGCAGTGCTAGGGTTCCCGGACAGGGTGTTGGTGGCTATGGCTACACCTTC.

This rearrangement joins TRBV9 to TRBJ1-3; D not resolved. The CDR3 runs to 14 residues. The ends were cut back, 3 bases at V and 0 bases at J, with 7 bases in the middle. CDR1 SGDLS and CDR2 YYNGEE come from the germline V gene. CDR3 DNA: TGTGCCAGCAGCGCCGGAATCTCTGGAAACACCATATATTTT. Protein product: CASSAGISGNTIYF.

This clonotype appeared a few times. The chain recombines TRBV12-3 or TRBV12-4 with TRBJ1-2, with D possibly TRBD1 on 5 matching bases. V was shortened by 7 bases and J by 1 base, with 10 bases between the two germline ends. This CDR3 spans 13 amino acids. The CDR3 nucleotides are TGTGCCAGCAAGGGGCCTCTTAACTATGGCTACACCTTC. This translates into CASKGPLNYGYTF.

V is TRBV5-1 and J is TRBJ2-3; TRBD2 might be the D (5 bases). V was clipped by 2 bases and J by 2 bases, with 15 bases between them. This CDR3 is 16 amino acids long. The germline CDR1 and CDR2 sequences are SGHRS and YFSETQ. CDR3 DNA: TGCGCCAGCAGCTTTGGGCGGAGGCCCGACACAGATACGCAGTATTTT. Amino acids: CASSFGRRPDTDTQYF.

This clonotype was seen a few times. The rearrangement uses TRBV24-1 and TRBJ2-1; D is ambiguous. V shed 10 bases and J shed 7 bases, with 13 bases lying between them. The CDR3 length is 12 residues. Germline V gene data show CDR1 as KGHDR and CDR2 as SFDVKD. The CDR3 is CATTSRVNEQFF. In nucleotides, the CDR3 is TGTGCCACTACGTCTAGGGTAAATGAGCAGTTCTTC.

The V and J genes are TRBV20-1 and TRBJ1-2; the match to TRBD1 covers 10 bases. The length of the CDR3 is 14 residues. The ends lost 5 bases at V and 8 bases at J; junction bases unmatched: 11. The germline V gene encodes CDR1 DFQATT and CDR2 SNEGSKA (reference sequence). The CDR3 is CSAVGQGTGGGYTF. The CDR3 coding sequence is TGCAGTGCTGTGGGACAGGGGACGGGCGGCGGCTACACCTTC.

The table lists this clonotype with a few counts. The chain uses TRBV10-3 and TRBJ2-5; 10 bases are a match to TRBD1. This CDR3 region has 12 residues. Germline V gene lookup returns CDR1 ENHRY and CDR2 SYGVKD. Trimming cost V 11 bases and J 4 bases; bases outside gene matches: 4. The CDR3 DNA reads TGTGCCGTTGGACAGGGGGTAGAGACCCAGTACTTC. Amino acids: CAVGQGVETQYF.

V usage is TRBV15 and J usage is TRBJ2-1, with 14 bases fitting TRBD2. The length of the CDR3 is 15 residues. CDR1 LNHNV and CDR2 YYDKDF come from the germline V gene (reference sequence). Unmatched junction bases numbered 4, after V lost 3 bases and J lost 9 bases. The CDR3 DNA follows: TGTGCCACCAGCAGGGGACTAGCGGGAGACGGTGAGCAGTTCTTC. Encoded protein: CATSRGLAGDGEQFF. Full variable domain (remainder filled in from reference TRBV15 and TRBJ2-1): DAMVIQNPRYQVTQFGKPVTLSCSQTLNHNVMYWYQQKSSQAPKLLFHYYDKDFNNEADTPDNFQSRRPNTSFCFLDIRSPGLGDTAMYLCATSRGLAGDGEQFFGPGTRLTVL.

The chain couples TRBV2 to TRBJ2-1; D call uncertain. Germline V gene data show CDR1 as SNHLY and CDR2 as FYNNEI. V lost 7 bases and J lost 4, with 11 bases in between. The CDR3 consists of 13 residues. In DNA, the CDR3 is TGTGCCAGCAAAGGAACAGATTACAATGAGCAGTTCTTC. Translation: CASKGTDYNEQFF. Combining the CDR3 with reference TRBV2 and TRBJ2-1 gives the whole variable domain EPEVTQTPSHQVTQMGQEVILRCVPISNHLYFYWYRQILGQKVEFLVSFYNNEISEKSEIFDDQFSVERPDGSNFTLKIRSTKLEDSAMYFCASKGTDYNEQFFGPGTRLTVL.

J is TRBJ2-1 and V is TRBV12-3 or TRBV12-4; TRBD2 might be the D (5 bases). Trimming took off 4 bases at V and 8 bases at J, with 18 bases between the two ends. The CDR3 has 15 residues. DNA of the CDR3: TGTGCCAGCAGTTGGGCGGTCCTAGCTTCCGATGAGCAGTTCTTC. Amino acid sequence: CASSWAVLASDEQFF.

This clonotype appeared a few times. The CDR3 protein is CASSNLTGATGELFF. The CDR3 region has the DNA TGCGCCAGCAGCAACTTAACAGGGGCCACCGGGGAGCTGTTTTTT. This chain links TRBV5-1 with TRBJ2-2; 7 bases align to TRBD1. CDR1 is SGHRS and CDR2 is YFSETQ in the germline V gene. The CDR3 extends over 15 amino acids. Unmatched junction bases numbered 7, after V lost 4 bases and J lost 4 bases.

The chain couples TRBV18 to TRBJ2-5; D unclear. The germline V and J ends were trimmed by 0 bases and 3 bases, with 2 bases remaining between them. Germline CDR1 reads KGHSH; CDR2 reads LQKENI. The CDR3 sequence is 12 residues long. The CDR3 nucleotides read TGTGCCAGCTCACCACCCGAAGAGACCCAGTACTTC. As protein: CASSPPEETQYF. The variable domain in full, completed from reference TRBV18 and TRBJ2-5, reads NAGVMQNPRHLVRRRGQEARLRCSPMKGHSHVYWYRQLPEEGLKFMVYLQKENIIDESGMPKERFSAEFPKEGPSILRIQQVVRGDSAAYFCASSPPEETQYFGPGTRLLVL.

Comment on this clonotype: Germline is not matched at one junction end, which may reflect a read error. V and J are TRBV3-1 and TRBJ2-4, with 9 nucleotides matching TRBD2. Per the germline V gene, CDR1 is LGHDT and CDR2 is YNNKEL (reference sequence). The CDR3 is 13 residues long. The CDR3 region is CASSQTRSGRTIF. The CDR3 DNA reads as TGTGCCAGCAGCCAAACCCGTAGCGGGAGAACTATCTTC. Full variable domain (missing parts from reference TRBV3-1 and TRBJ2-4): DTAVSQTPKYLVTQMGNDKSIKCEQNLGHDTMYWYKQDSKKFLKIMFSYNNKELIINETVPNRFSPKSPDKAHLNLHINSLELGDSAVYFCASSQTRSGRTIFGAGTRLSVL.

This sequence joins TRBV12-3 or TRBV12-4 and TRBJ2-1; the match to TRBD2 covers 13 bases. CDR3 length: 16 residues. The junction had 10 bases not matched to a gene; V was cut back by 6 bases and J by 8 bases. The CDR3 sequence is CASRPVGLAGDHEQFF. The CDR3 region has the DNA TGTGCCAGCAGACCAGTCGGACTAGCGGGAGATCATGAGCAGTTCTTC.

The chain couples TRBV5-1 to TRBJ1-1, with unresolved D. The germline V gene has CDR1 SGHRS and CDR2 YFSETQ. The CDR3 length is 14 residues. V lost 0 bases and J lost 0, with 6 bases in between. Written as DNA, the CDR3 is TGCGCCAGCAGCTTGGGGCGGCTGAACACTGAAGCTTTCTTT. Amino acid sequence: CASSLGRLNTEAFF.

This chain uses TRBV27 with TRBJ2-2, with 9 positions matching TRBD2. CDR1 MNHEY and CDR2 SMNVEV come from the germline V gene (reference sequence). There are 20 residues in the CDR3. The V gene end was trimmed by 1 base and the J gene end by 1 base; junction bases not matched to a gene: 13. This CDR3 is CASSLYSDGLAGMNTGELFF. CDR3 nucleotide sequence: TGTGCCAGCAGTTTATATTCGGATGGGCTAGCGGGAATGAACACCGGGGAGCTGTTTTTT.

V is TRBV29-1 and J is TRBJ2-7; TRBD1 is a possible D gene (5 bases). Germline CDR1 is SQVTM and CDR2 is ANQGSEA. Trimming took off 0 bases at V and 3 bases at J, with 12 bases between the two ends. The CDR3 length is 14 residues. The CDR3 DNA reads TGCAGCGTTGAAGATCGCAGGGCTGGCTACGAGCAGTACTTC. Translation: CSVEDRRAGYEQYF.

This clonotype was found a few times. The V and J genes are TRBV2 and TRBJ2-3; tentative D call: TRBD1 (5 bases). Germline CDR1 and CDR2: SNHLY and FYNNEI. This CDR3 is built from 15 residues. V was shortened by 8 bases and J by 0 bases, with 15 bases between the two germline ends. The CDR3 is CASGGRTFSTDTQYF. The CDR3 region has the DNA TGTGCCAGCGGTGGTCGGACATTTAGCACAGATACGCAGTATTTT.

In this sample, this clonotype turned up many times. This chain uses TRBV12-3 or TRBV12-4 with TRBJ1-2; D might be TRBD1 (5 bases). V lost 3 bases to trimming and J lost 2 bases, with 16 bases between them. The CDR3 contains 16 residues. The CDR3 here is CASSFPGGVKNYGYTF. DNA of the CDR3: TGTGCCAGCAGTTTTCCTGGAGGGGTTAAGAACTATGGCTACACCTTC.

The rearrangement joins TRBV9 to TRBJ2-3; D might be TRBD2 (5 bases). Germline values: CDR1 SGDLS, CDR2 YYNGEE. There are 13 residues in the CDR3. V lost 6 bases and J lost 4, with 12 bases in between. CDR3 nucleotide sequence: TGTGCCAGCAACATGACTACCCCAGATACGCAGTATTTT. Translation gives CASNMTTPDTQYF.

The chain combines TRBV7-3 with TRBJ1-1, with D possibly matching TRBD1 (5 bases). Trimming left V 1 base short and J 1 base short, with 10 bases between. CDR1 and CDR2 (germline): SGHTA, FQGTGA. The CDR3 is 15 residues long. This chain's CDR3 is CASSLNPGSNTEAFF. CDR3 nucleotide sequence: TGTGCCAGCAGCTTAAACCCAGGGTCGAACACTGAAGCTTTCTTT.

There are a few counts of this clonotype. CDR3 in DNA: TGCAGTGCTAGCCGGGACGGATCCTACAATGAGCAGTTCTTC. Translation: CSASRDGSYNEQFF. The chain links TRBV20-1 to TRBJ2-1, with D perhaps assigned TRBD1 or TRBD2 (5 bases each). Germline V lookup: CDR1 DFQATT, CDR2 SNEGSKA (reference sequence). Trimming stripped 3 bases from V and 1 base from J, with 10 bases between. This CDR3 spans 14 amino acids.

V and J are TRBV29-1 and TRBJ2-1; perhaps TRBD1 as D (6 bases). This CDR3 is built from 13 residues. Germline V gene lookup returns CDR1 SQVTM and CDR2 ANQGSEA. V was pared by 3 bases and J by 7 bases, with 13 bases between. The CDR3 nucleotides read TGCAGCGTTGACGACAGGCCGGGGAATGAGCAGTTCTTC. It is translated as CSVDDRPGNEQFF.